The rows below give T cell receptor beta chains drawn from one sample of a study of blood T cells in healthy people across ages. TCRdb itself ran the 5' RACE reads through MiXCR, one entry per CDR3 protein. The sample comprises 1.5 million to 2 million distinct CDR3 sequences, 28% of which are singletons, and less than 9.5% rests with the top ten. Source material: blood. The origin of the receptors is a woman aged 25-40 years in good health. CDR3s include the opening cysteine and the closing phenylalanine or tryptophan. The D gene is left open where the match is weak. The listing skips clone size in some rows; elsewhere it reads once, few, many or a size class.

size | J | V | D | CDR3 | DNA
few | TRBJ2-5 | TRBV7-2 | TRBD1 | CATHIPGQGTREQYF | TGTGCCACCCACATCCCGGGACAGGGGACAAGAGAGCAGTACTTC
NA | TRBJ2-7 | TRBV10-3 | NA | CAISESGRPEQYF | TGTGCCATCAGTGAGTCGGGCCGACCCGAGCAGTACTTC
NA | TRBJ2-5 | TRBV12-3/TRBV12-4 | NA | CASSFRWQQQETQYF | TGTGCCAGCAGTTTTAGGTGGCAGCAACAAGAGACCCAGTACTTC
NA | TRBJ2-7 | TRBV7-9 | NA | CASSQAVGEQYF | TGTGCCAGCAGCCAGGCAGTAGGCGAGCAGTACTTC
NA | TRBJ2-3 | TRBV3-1 | TRBD2 | CASSRQWLAGSTDTQYF | TGTGCCAGCAGCCGTCAGTGGTTAGCGGGTAGCACAGATACGCAGTATTTT
few | TRBJ2-1 | TRBV9 | TRBD2 | CASSVLGLAGLNEQFF | TGTGCCAGCAGCGTATTGGGACTAGCGGGACTAAATGAGCAGTTCTTC
few | TRBJ1-6 | TRBV28 | NA | CASSSGTSPLHF | TGTGCCAGCAGCAGCGGGACCTCTCCCCTCCACTTT
few | TRBJ1-1 | TRBV18 | NA | CASSPPGGGRNTEAFF | TGTGCCAGCTCACCACCGGGAGGCGGTCGGAACACTGAAGCTTTCTTT
NA | TRBJ1-2 | TRBV9 | TRBD1 | CASSLRPTGEEGYTF | TGTGCCAGCAGCCTACGGCCGACAGGGGAGGAGGGCTACACCTTC
few | TRBJ2-4 | TRBV12-3/TRBV12-4 | NA | CASSILNIQYF | TGTGCCAGCAGTATTCTAAACATTCAGTACTTC
NA | TRBJ2-7 | TRBV7-2 | TRBD2 | CASSKTSGRYEQYF | TGTGCCAGCAGCAAGACTAGCGGGAGGTACGAGCAGTACTTC
NA | TRBJ1-2 | TRBV20-1 | NA | CSARAEGGNYGYTF | TGCAGTGCTAGAGCGGAGGGGGGTAACTATGGCTACACCTTC
NA | TRBJ2-3 | TRBV20-1 | NA | CSARDHMADTQYF | TGCAGTGCTAGAGATCATATGGCGGATACGCAGTATTTT
NA | TRBJ2-1 | TRBV10-1 | TRBD2 | CASSDGGDPSYNEQFF | TGCGCCAGCAGTGATGGGGGGGACCCCTCCTACAATGAGCAGTTCTTC
many | TRBJ2-1 | TRBV6-5 | NA | CATQGGNNEQFF | TGTGCCACCCAAGGGGGAAACAATGAGCAGTTCTTC
NA | TRBJ1-1 | TRBV5-1 | NA | CTSSLEGIGTEAFF | TGCACCAGCAGCTTGGAGGGGATAGGCACTGAAGCTTTCTTT
NA | TRBJ2-1 | TRBV5-1 | NA | CASSYGTDTSSEQFF | TGCGCCAGCAGCTACGGGACTGACACAAGCAGTGAGCAGTTCTTC
few | TRBJ2-7 | TRBV29-1 | TRBD2 | CSVDGGGSLDEQYF | TGCAGCGTTGATGGGGGAGGGAGTTTGGATGAGCAGTACTTC